Listed here are 25 T cell receptor beta chains from one sample, sequenced in a study of cytomegalovirus exposure and HLA in healthy donors. The repertoire was sequenced with immunoSEQ multiplex PCR; TCRdb's copy has only in-frame clones and lacks some. The table lists roughly 140,000 clones, around 90% of them singletons, with about 3% in the top ten. The sample consisted of PBMCs. The receptor set was obtained from a woman under 30 in good health and CMV-seropositive.

This sequence joins TRBV30 and TRBJ1-2; possibly TRBD1 for D (6 bases). The CDR3 length is 11 residues. Trimming left V 3 bases short and J 8 bases short, with 10 bases between. In germline, CDR1 is GTSNPN, CDR2 SVGIG (reference sequence). The CDR3 DNA is TGTGCCTGGAGACAGGGCGGCGGCTACACCTTC. This encodes CAWRQGGGYTF.

The chain uses TRBV2 and TRBJ2-5, with 13 bases aligning to TRBD2. The CDR3 extends over 15 amino acids. CDR1 is SNHLY and CDR2 is FYNNEI in the germline V gene. V shed 10 bases, J shed 5 bases, and the junction held 10 bases outside the gene matches. CDR3 coding DNA: TGTGCCACTGAACTAGCGGGAGGGCCTCGGGAGACCCAGTACTTC. Encoded protein: CATELAGGPRETQYF.

V and J are TRBV6-5 and TRBJ2-1, with D possibly TRBD2 on 5 matching bases. V was cut by 3 bases and J by 7 bases, with 16 bases left in between. This CDR3 contains 15 residues. Germline V gives CDR1 MNHEY, CDR2 SVGAGI. The CDR3 region has the DNA TGTGCCAGCAGTTATGATCTAGCCCTACAGAATGAGCAGTTCTTC. It translates to CASSYDLALQNEQFF.

The sample holds a few counts of this clone. The rearrangement uses TRBV6-5 and TRBJ2-2, with a tentative D call TRBD1 (5 bases). The germline V and J ends were trimmed by 2 bases and 4 bases, with 11 bases remaining between them. This CDR3 spans 15 amino acids. CDR1 MNHEY and CDR2 SVGAGI come from the germline V gene. In DNA form, the CDR3 reads TGTGCCAGCAGTTACGGGGCAGATCCCACCGGGGAGCTGTTTTTT. Translating it yields CASSYGADPTGELFF.

The V call is TRBV4-2, the J call TRBJ2-7; 10 nucleotides agree with TRBD2. CDR3 length: 15 residues. J was trimmed by 3 bases and V by 2 bases; bases with no gene match: 4. Germline assignment: CDR1 LGHNA and CDR2 YNFKEQ. The CDR3 region has the DNA TGTGCCAGCAGCCAACAACTAGCGGGGCTCTACGAGCAGTACTTC. Residues: CASSQQLAGLYEQYF.

This chain uses TRBV25-1 with TRBJ1-2; D not certain. Germline-derived CDR1 and CDR2 are MGHDK and SYGVNS. The CDR3 is made up of 14 amino acids. The V end was cut by 5 bases, the J end by 11 bases, with 21 bases between. The CDR3 nucleotides are TGTGCCAGCAGTCCCACCGAGGTCACCCGTCCTTACACCTTC. Encoded protein: CASSPTEVTRPYTF.

In its sample, this clone was seen once. This sequence joins TRBV4-3 and TRBJ2-7, with D maybe TRBD1 (6 bases). The CDR3 totals 15 residues. Germline CDR1 LGHNA, CDR2 YSLEER. V lost 1 base and J 6 bases, leaving 16 bases between the germline ends. Written as DNA, the CDR3 is TGCGCCAGCAGCCAAGTACCAAGCACAGGGCTCGAGCAGTACTTC. Its translation: CASSQVPSTGLEQYF.

This CDR3 reads CASSLGLGLGRGEQYF. In nucleotides, the CDR3 is TGTGCCAGCAGCTTGGGGCTCGGACTAGGCCGGGGTGAGCAGTACTTC. This sequence joins TRBV5-4 and TRBJ2-7, with 7 positions matching TRBD2. V lost 0 bases and J lost 7; bases outside the gene matches: 13. Germline V gene sequence: CDR1 SGHNT, CDR2 YYREEE (reference sequence). This CDR3 spans 16 amino acids. Full variable domain (remainder filled in from reference TRBV5-4 and TRBJ2-7): ETGVTQSPTHLIKTRGQQVTLRCSSQSGHNTVSWYQQALGQGPQFIFQYYREEENGRGNFPPRFSGLQFPNYSSELNVNALELDDSALYLCASSLGLGLGRGEQYFGPGTRLTVT.

V gene TRBV10-3 combines with J gene TRBJ1-2; no clear D gene. Germline CDR1 ENHRY, CDR2 SYGVKD. The CDR3 consists of 11 residues. Trimming removed 5 bases from V and 2 bases from J, with 3 bases in between. The CDR3 sequence is CAISSNYGYTF. CDR3 DNA sequence: TGTGCCATCAGTTCGAACTATGGCTACACCTTC.

V is TRBV5-3 and J is TRBJ1-1; D unresolved. TRBV5-3 is designated an ORF whose function remains uncertain. This CDR3 comprises 14 residues. V lost 3 bases, J lost 0 bases, and 9 bases lay in between. The CDR3 bases are TGTGCCAGAAGCTCGCAAAGAGTGAACACTGAAGCTTTCTTT. Encoded protein: CARSSQRVNTEAFF.

V and J are TRBV29-1 and TRBJ1-4, with D perhaps matching TRBD1 (5 bases). Per germline, CDR1 SQVTM and CDR2 ANQGSEA. Trimming removed 2 bases from V and 3 bases from J, with 13 bases in between. This CDR3 has 15 residues. DNA for the CDR3: TGCAGCGTTGAATTATGGGGCACAGCTAATGAAAAACTGTTTTTT. It is translated as CSVELWGTANEKLFF. The full variable domain, its missing parts supplied by reference TRBV29-1 and TRBJ1-4, is SAVISQKPSRDICQRGTSLTIQCQVDSQVTMMFWYRQQPGQSLTLIATANQGSEATYESGFVIDKFPISRPNLTFSTLTVSNMSPEDSSIYLCSVELWGTANEKLFFGSGTQLSVL.

This clone was detected only once. The rearrangement uses TRBV28 and TRBJ2-7; possible D gene TRBD2, 6 bases. Trimming left V 11 bases short and J 3 bases short, with 14 bases between. CDR3 length: 12 amino acids. Germline CDR1 reads MDHEN; CDR2 reads SYDVKM. This CDR3 reads CASTAGNYEQYF. CDR3 coding DNA: TGTGCCTCGACGGCGGGAAACTACGAGCAGTACTTC.

This clone was counted once. The chain carries TRBV14 and TRBJ2-2, with a tentative D call TRBD1 (6 bases). The CDR3 spans 13 residues. With 4 bases removed from V and 6 bases from J, the gap between germline ends came to 9 bases. The germline gives CDR1 SGHDN, CDR2 FVKESK. The chain's CDR3 is CASSPTGPGELFF. The DNA of the CDR3 is TGTGCCAGCAGCCCCACAGGGCCCGGGGAGCTGTTTTTT.

The chain couples TRBV6-1 to TRBJ1-5; no definite D call. V was cut by 7 bases and J by 6 bases, with 7 bases left in between. The CDR3 has 11 residues. Looked up from germline, CDR1 is MNHNS and CDR2 is SASEGT. The CDR3 reads CASNWSQPQHF. The CDR3 nucleotides are TGTGCCAGCAATTGGAGTCAGCCCCAGCATTTT.

The J gene is TRBJ2-7, the V gene TRBV4-2, with D hard to call. Between the trimmed V and J ends, which lost 0 bases and 3 bases, there was a span of 12 bases. The CDR3 is 15 amino acids. CDR1 LGHNA and CDR2 YNFKEQ come from the germline V gene. In DNA form, the CDR3 reads TGTGCCAGCAGCCAAGATTTGGTCGAGAGCTACGAGCAGTACTTC. This codes for CASSQDLVESYEQYF.

V gene TRBV19 combines with J gene TRBJ1-5; TRBD1 aligns across 7 bases. Trimming cost V 7 bases and J 3 bases; bases outside gene matches: 6. The CDR3 spans 14 residues. The V gene's germline CDR1 is LNHDA and CDR2 SQIVND (reference sequence). The CDR3 nucleotides read TGTGCCAGTACCCAGACAGGGACCAATCAGCCCCAGCATTTT. Encoded protein: CASTQTGTNQPQHF.

The V call is TRBV6-5, the J call TRBJ1-1; 7 bases fit TRBD1. CDR3 size: 15 residues. Germline lookup yields CDR1 MNHEY and CDR2 SVGAGI. V shed 3 bases and J 4 bases; nucleotides not matched to a gene: 8. Written as DNA, the CDR3 is TGTGCCAGCAGTTATACGCCCGACAGGGTCACTGAAGCTTTCTTT. The encoded protein is CASSYTPDRVTEAFF.

This clone was recorded once. The chain is built from TRBV5-4 and TRBJ2-5, with D unclear. This CDR3 has 14 residues. Trimming shortened V by 2 bases and J by 4 bases, and 12 bases separated the two germline ends. Germline loops: CDR1 SGHNT, CDR2 YYREEE (reference sequence). The CDR3 region has the DNA TGTGCCAGCAGCTTTTCAAGTAGTTTAGAGACCCAGTACTTC. Translation: CASSFSSSLETQYF.

This clone was seen a few times. The rearrangement joins TRBV7-9 to TRBJ1-2; D is perhaps TRBD1 (6 bases). The CDR3 length is 14 residues. V gave up 4 bases and J gave up 8 bases, with 17 bases separating them. Per germline, CDR1 SEHNR and CDR2 FQNEAQ (reference sequence). The CDR3 DNA follows: TGTGCCAGCAGCTCACAGGGACCCTCATGGGGCTACACCTTC. Translating it yields CASSSQGPSWGYTF.

The genes are TRBV4-2 and TRBJ1-1; D is uncertain. V dropped 0 bases and J dropped 8 bases, with 16 bases sitting between them. The CDR3 is 15 residues long. Germline V CDR1 and CDR2: LGHNA, YNFKEQ. The CDR3 nucleotides are TGTGCCAGCAGCCAAGATAAACAGATCCGACTAGAAGCTTTCTTT. Translation gives CASSQDKQIRLEAFF.

The chain has TRBV9 and TRBJ2-1; maybe TRBD2 (6 bases). Looked up from germline, CDR1 is SGDLS and CDR2 is YYNGEE. V was cut by 0 bases and J by 4 bases, with 11 bases left in between. There are 15 residues in the CDR3. This CDR3 reads CASSVAEGRYNEQFF. The CDR3 nucleotides read TGTGCCAGCAGCGTAGCGGAGGGCAGATACAATGAGCAGTTCTTC. The variable domain in full, with the rest retrieved from reference TRBV9 and TRBJ2-1, is DSGVTQTPKHLITATGQRVTLRCSPRSGDLSVYWYQQSLDQGLQFLIQYYNGEERAKGNILERFSAQQFPDLHSELNLSSLELGDSALYFCASSVAEGRYNEQFFGPGTRLTVL.

V usage is TRBV29-1 and J usage is TRBJ1-1; 9 bases are shared with TRBD1. The germline V gene encodes CDR1 SQVTM and CDR2 ANQGSEA. The CDR3 contains 13 residues. The ends lost 7 bases at V and 4 bases at J; junction bases unmatched: 7. This chain's CDR3 is CSGSRDRVTEAFF. The CDR3 DNA reads TGCAGCGGCTCCCGGGACAGGGTCACTGAAGCTTTCTTT.

The gene calls are TRBV4-1 and TRBJ2-1; no clear D gene. This CDR3 is 15 amino acids long. Per the germline V gene, CDR1 is MGHRA and CDR2 is YSYEKL. The V end lost 1 base, the J end lost 7 bases, and 14 bases lay between the germline ends. The CDR3: CASSQGLSNSNEQFF. The CDR3 bases are TGCGCCAGCAGCCAAGGTCTTTCCAACTCAAATGAGCAGTTCTTC.

The genes are TRBV5-4 and TRBJ2-2; 9 bases match TRBD1. Looked up from germline, CDR1 is SGHNT and CDR2 is YYREEE (reference sequence). This CDR3 is 16 amino acids long. J gave up 6 bases and V 3 bases, and 9 bases lay outside the gene matches. For the CDR3, the DNA is TGTGCCAGCAGCTCCTCCGGGACAGGGTTTCCCGGGGAGCTGTTTTTT. This encodes CASSSSGTGFPGELFF.

V gene TRBV18 combines with J gene TRBJ2-7; the D gene is possibly TRBD1 (5 bases). Trimming stripped 3 bases from V and 0 bases from J, with 12 bases between. Germline V gene sequence: CDR1 KGHSH, CDR2 LQKENI. This CDR3 spans 15 amino acids. CDR3 in amino acids: CASSPQAGLSYEQYF. The CDR3 DNA reads TGTGCCAGCTCACCCCAGGCAGGGCTCTCCTACGAGCAGTACTTC.